This passage covers 26 T cell receptor beta chains from one sample sequenced in a study of cytomegalovirus exposure and HLA in healthy donors. PCR primers comprised 60 Vbeta and 13 Jbeta primers. Produced via immunoSEQ multiplex PCR; TCRdb's table is partial and in-frame only. Among about 140,000 clones, approximately 72% were seen once, and the ten largest hold 6.5%. The sequencing sample was made of PBMCs. These receptors came from a woman aged 60-75 years in good health and CMV-seronegative.

Only a few counts were recorded for this clone. The chain recombines TRBV28 with TRBJ1-4; maybe TRBD1 (5 bases). Germline-derived CDR1 and CDR2 are MDHEN and SYDVKM. The CDR3 is 15 amino acids. Trimming took 5 bases from V and 8 from J, leaving 18 bases between them. The CDR3 here is CASSTGTPIDEKLFF. For the CDR3, the DNA is TGTGCCAGCAGTACCGGGACTCCGATCGACGAAAAACTGTTTTTT.

This chain connects TRBV6-1 to TRBJ2-3; D might be TRBD1 (6 bases). Trimming took 10 bases from V and 3 from J, leaving 17 bases between them. This CDR3 has 14 amino acids. CDR1 and CDR2 (germline): MNHNS, SASEGT. The chain's CDR3 is CATGSGAGTDTQYF. The DNA of the CDR3 is TGTGCCACTGGGTCAGGGGCTGGTACAGATACGCAGTATTTT.

The chain couples TRBV5-1 to TRBJ2-3, with 9 bases lining up with TRBD2. This CDR3 contains 15 residues. Germline V gene lookup returns CDR1 SGHRS and CDR2 YFSETQ. V trimming: 4 bases; J trimming: 5 bases; junction bases outside the gene matches: 8. CDR3 in amino acids: CASSQGGGVGDTQYF. CDR3 coding DNA: TGCGCCAGCAGCCAAGGCGGGGGGGTGGGAGATACGCAGTATTTT.

The chain employs TRBV14 and TRBJ2-3, with D hard to call. This CDR3 is 13 amino acids long. Trimming stripped 0 bases from V and 8 bases from J, with 9 bases between. The germline V gene encodes CDR1 SGHDN and CDR2 FVKESK. CDR3: CASSQELTGTQYF. DNA of the CDR3: TGTGCCAGCAGCCAAGAGTTGACGGGTACGCAGTATTTT. The entire variable domain, with the rest obtained from reference TRBV14 and TRBJ2-3, is as follows: EAGVTQFPSHSVIEKGQTVTLRCDPISGHDNLYWYRRVMGKEIKFLLHFVKESKQDESGMPNNRFLAERTGGTYSTLKVQPAELEDSGVYFCASSQELTGTQYFGPGTRLTVL.

This clone was recorded once. The rearrangement uses TRBV5-1 and TRBJ2-3; TRBD2 matches 11 bases. The CDR3 covers 15 residues. The J segment lost 3 bases and the V segment lost 1 base, leaving 1 base of the junction unmatched. Germline CDR1 is SGHRS and CDR2 is YFSETQ. The CDR3 DNA sequence: TGCGCCAGCAGCTTGATAGCGGGGGGGACAGATACGCAGTATTTT. It yields the protein CASSLIAGGTDTQYF.

The J gene is TRBJ2-1, the V gene TRBV5-1; the match to TRBD2 covers 13 bases. The CDR3 covers 18 residues. V lost 4 bases to trimming and J lost 5 bases; unmatched junction nucleotides: 12. Germline assignment: CDR1 SGHRS and CDR2 YFSETQ. CDR3: CASSMTSGGTVGNNEQFF. The DNA of the CDR3 is TGCGCCAGCAGCATGACTAGCGGGGGGACCGTAGGGAACAATGAGCAGTTCTTC.

The V and J genes are TRBV5-4 and TRBJ1-2; 8 nucleotides align to TRBD1. Germline lookup yields CDR1 SGHNT and CDR2 YYREEE (reference sequence). V trimming: 4 bases; J trimming: 1 base; junction bases outside the gene matches: 3. This CDR3 is built from 14 residues. The CDR3 DNA is TGTGCCAGCAGCGTTGACAGGGGTAACTATGGCTACACCTTC. Translating it yields CASSVDRGNYGYTF. Supplemented by reference TRBV5-4 and TRBJ1-2, the full variable domain reads ETGVTQSPTHLIKTRGQQVTLRCSSQSGHNTVSWYQQALGQGPQFIFQYYREEENGRGNFPPRFSGLQFPNYSSELNVNALELDDSALYLCASSVDRGNYGYTFGSGTRLTVV.

This clone was recorded once. V gene TRBV5-1 combines with J gene TRBJ2-7, with 8 nucleotides matching TRBD2. The CDR3 covers 15 residues. The V and J ends lost 0 bases and 3 bases, in that order; junction bases with no gene match: 5. The germline V gene encodes CDR1 SGHRS and CDR2 YFSETQ. CDR3 DNA sequence: TGCGCCAGCAGCTTGGAACTAGCGGTTATCTACGAGCAGTACTTC. Translation gives CASSLELAVIYEQYF.

The chain has TRBV10-3 and TRBJ1-1; maybe TRBD1 (5 bases). The CDR3 loop spans 15 amino acids. Trimming pared 7 bases from V and 0 bases from J, leaving 15 bases between. Germline CDR1 reads ENHRY; CDR2 reads SYGVKD. The chain's CDR3 is CAIKGTLGLNTEAFF. CDR3 DNA sequence: TGTGCCATCAAGGGCACTTTGGGGCTGAACACTGAAGCTTTCTTT.

This clone occurred a few times. The chain carries TRBV5-6 and TRBJ1-4, with no clear D. The CDR3 length is 15 residues. V lost 1 base and J 4 bases, leaving 11 bases between the germline ends. Germline lookup yields CDR1 SGHDT and CDR2 YYEEEE. The CDR3 here is CASSLLGPDNEKLFF. The CDR3 coding sequence is TGTGCCAGCAGCTTGCTTGGGCCCGATAATGAAAAACTGTTTTTT.

The rearrangement uses TRBV5-1 and TRBJ2-7; D is uncertain. The CDR3 contains 14 residues. With 0 bases removed from V and 2 bases from J, the gap between germline ends came to 9 bases. Germline V gives CDR1 SGHRS, CDR2 YFSETQ. The CDR3 coding sequence is TGCGCCAGCAGCTTGGACAGCTACACCTACGAGCAGTACTTC. Amino acids: CASSLDSYTYEQYF.

The chain is built from TRBV23-1 and TRBJ2-1, with 12 nucleotides matching TRBD2. TRBV23-1 is known as an ORF, though its function is uncertain. The CDR3 is 21 amino acids. J gave up 8 bases and V 6 bases, and 26 bases lay outside the gene matches. This CDR3 reads CASSPRVRQLLAGGPVDEQFF. In DNA, the CDR3 is TGCGCCAGCAGCCCTCGAGTGCGGCAACTCCTAGCGGGAGGGCCAGTTGATGAGCAGTTCTTC.

Concerning this clone: In the same sample, other DNA sequences code for this CDR3. The rearrangement links TRBV5-6 to TRBJ2-2, with 9 bases aligning to TRBD1. Per the germline V gene, CDR1 is SGHDT and CDR2 is YYEEEE. With V trimmed by 0 bases and J by 5 bases, 2 bases remained unmatched. There are 15 residues in the CDR3. The CDR3 here is CASSLGTGVTGELFF. DNA for the CDR3: TGTGCCAGCAGCTTGGGGACAGGGGTAACCGGGGAGCTGTTTTTT.

The chain uses TRBV11-2 and TRBJ2-3; no firm D call. The CDR3 spans 15 residues. The V and J ends lost 3 bases and 4 bases respectively, with 14 bases between them. CDR1 and CDR2 (germline): SGHAT, FQNNGV. The CDR3 DNA is TGTGCCAGCAGCTTCCAATCGACCCGGGCAGATACGCAGTATTTT. Its translation: CASSFQSTRADTQYF.

J is TRBJ2-5 and V is TRBV5-6; possibly TRBD2 for D (5 bases). V lost 4 bases and J lost 1, with 8 bases in between. The CDR3 extends over 13 amino acids. Germline V CDR1 and CDR2: SGHDT, YYEEEE. The CDR3 nucleotides are TGTGCCAGCAGCCTAACTAGCCAAGAGACCCAGTACTTC. Translation: CASSLTSQETQYF.

This clone showed up just a few times. The chain links TRBV2 to TRBJ2-5; perhaps TRBD2 as D (6 bases). V lost 0 bases and J 7 bases, leaving 18 bases between the germline ends. The CDR3 length is 16 residues. Looked up from germline, CDR1 is SNHLY and CDR2 is FYNNEI. The CDR3 DNA sequence: TGTGCCAGCAGTGAAGCCCACCCTTGGGCCGGGGGGACCCAGTACTTC. Its translation: CASSEAHPWAGGTQYF.

This clone was picked up a small number of times. The chain uses TRBV6-5 and TRBJ1-1, with TRBD1 matching 8 bases. The CDR3 runs 11 residues. Germline V gene sequence: CDR1 MNHEY, CDR2 SVGAGI. Losses at the gene ends were 10 bases for V and 5 bases for J; bases not matched to a gene: 3. The DNA for the CDR3 is TGTGCCACTCACAGGGGGACTGAAGCTTTCTTT. Its protein product is CATHRGTEAFF.

J is TRBJ2-7 and V is TRBV7-2, with TRBD2 matching 11 bases. Germline trimming cut 5 bases from V and 4 bases from J; bases unmatched to any gene: 7. The CDR3 is 15 residues long. Germline V CDR1 and CDR2: SGHTA, FQGNSA. The CDR3, as DNA: TGTGCCAGCAGCAATAGCGGGGGGGCGAATTACGAGCAGTACTTC. Amino acid sequence: CASSNSGGANYEQYF. The whole variable domain, remainder taken from reference TRBV7-2 and TRBJ2-7, is GAGVSQSPSNKVTEKGKDVELRCDPISGHTALYWYRQSLGQGLEFLIYFQGNSAPDKSGLPSDRFSAERTGGSVSTLTIQRTQQEDSAVYLCASSNSGGANYEQYFGPGTRLTVT.

The chain uses TRBV29-1 and TRBJ2-2; 7 bases align to TRBD1. The CDR3 contains 13 residues. Germline V gene data show CDR1 as SQVTM and CDR2 as ANQGSEA. The V segment lost 3 bases and the J segment 15 bases; nucleotides outside the gene matches: 13. The CDR3 nucleotides read TGCAGCGTTGAGGGTGTAGGGGGCCCTCCCTTGTTTTTT. Residues: CSVEGVGGPPLFF.

Comment on this clone: At one of its ends the junction is not consistent with the germline gene, which may arise from a read error. CDR3 DNA sequence: TGTTCCAGCAGCCGCCGGCTAGCGGGAGACAATGAGCAGTTCTTC. This sequence encodes CSSSRRLAGDNEQFF. The chain combines TRBV7-9 with TRBJ2-1; 10 bases line up with TRBD2. From germline, CDR1 is SEHNR and CDR2 FQNEAQ (reference sequence). CDR3 length: 15 residues.

The chain uses TRBV14 and TRBJ2-1, with 12 bases matching TRBD2. CDR3 length: 15 amino acids. Unmatched junction bases numbered 13, after V lost 4 bases and J lost 15 bases. CDR1 SGHDN and CDR2 FVKESK come from the germline V gene. CDR3: CASSPRGLAGGGAFF. In nucleotides, the CDR3 is TGTGCCAGCAGCCCTCGTGGTCTAGCGGGGGGGGGTGCGTTCTTC.

This chain connects TRBV5-4 to TRBJ2-1; possibly TRBD2 for D (6 bases). The CDR3 sequence is 16 residues long. With 4 bases removed from V and 0 bases from J, the gap between germline ends came to 14 bases. Per germline, CDR1 SGHNT and CDR2 YYREEE (reference sequence). The CDR3 bases are TGTGCCAGCAGCCTCGGGAGCCTCAGCTCCTACAATGAGCAGTTCTTC. Residues: CASSLGSLSSYNEQFF.

V usage is TRBV19 and J usage is TRBJ2-2, with 9 bases aligning to TRBD1. The V segment lost 6 bases and the J segment 0 bases; nucleotides outside the gene matches: 8. CDR1 and CDR2 from the germline V gene are LNHDA and SQIVND (reference sequence). The CDR3 length is 17 residues. The CDR3 sequence: CASRGGTGTANTGELFF. Here the CDR3 DNA reads TGTGCCAGTAGGGGCGGGACAGGGACCGCGAACACCGGGGAGCTGTTTTTT.

This clone is a singleton in its sample. The chain links TRBV12-5 to TRBJ1-5, with TRBD1 matching 7 bases. This CDR3 has 19 amino acids. The trim removed 1 base at V and 0 bases at J, leaving 12 bases unmatched. CDR1 and CDR2 (germline): LGHNT, FRNRAP. This chain's CDR3 is CASGLDGRQGSYSNQPQHF. DNA for the CDR3: TGTGCTAGTGGTTTGGATGGAAGACAGGGCTCATATAGCAATCAGCCCCAGCATTTT.

The chain employs TRBV7-6 and TRBJ1-3, with 9 bases fitting TRBD1. Germline V gives CDR1 SGHVS, CDR2 FNYEAQ. Trimming cost V 5 bases and J 4 bases; bases outside gene matches: 9. The CDR3 runs 16 residues. This CDR3 is CASSLRQGDRGNTIYF. The DNA of the CDR3 is TGTGCCAGCAGCCTACGACAGGGGGATAGGGGAAACACCATATATTTT. Filled out from reference TRBV7-6 and TRBJ1-3, the complete variable domain reads GAGVSQSPRYKVTKRGQDVALRCDPISGHVSLYWYRQALGQGPEFLTYFNYEAQQDKSGLPNDRFSAERPEGSISTLTIQRTEQRDSAMYRCASSLRQGDRGNTIYFGEGSWLTVV.

This clone came up once. The V gene is TRBV9, the J gene TRBJ2-2; D is ambiguous. Per germline, CDR1 SGDLS and CDR2 YYNGEE. Deletions cut 0 bases from V and 6 bases from J, with 6 bases between. This CDR3 is built from 13 residues. As DNA, the CDR3 is TGTGCCAGCAGCGTAGAACCGGCCGGGGAGCTGTTTTTT. It translates to CASSVEPAGELFF.